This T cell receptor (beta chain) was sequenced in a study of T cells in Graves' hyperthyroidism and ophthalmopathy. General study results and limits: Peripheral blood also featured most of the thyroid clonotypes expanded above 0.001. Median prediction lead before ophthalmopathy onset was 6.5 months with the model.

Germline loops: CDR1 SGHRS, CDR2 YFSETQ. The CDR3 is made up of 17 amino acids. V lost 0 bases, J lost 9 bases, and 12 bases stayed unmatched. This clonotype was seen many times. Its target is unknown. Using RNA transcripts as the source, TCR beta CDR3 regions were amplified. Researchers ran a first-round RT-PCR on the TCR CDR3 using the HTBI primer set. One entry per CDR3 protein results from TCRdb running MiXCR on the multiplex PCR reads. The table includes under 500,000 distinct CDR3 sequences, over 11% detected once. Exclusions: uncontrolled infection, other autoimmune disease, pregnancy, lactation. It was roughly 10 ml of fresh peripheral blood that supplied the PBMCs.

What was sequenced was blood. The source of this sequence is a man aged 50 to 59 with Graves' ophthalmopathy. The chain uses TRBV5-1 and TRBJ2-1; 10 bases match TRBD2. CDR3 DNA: TGCGCCAGCAGCTTGGCCGGGTTAGCGGGAGGCATCAGTGAGCAGTTCTTC. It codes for CASSLAGLAGGISEQFF. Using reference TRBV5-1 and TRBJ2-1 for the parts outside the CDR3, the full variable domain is KAGVTQTPRYLIKTRGQQVTLSCSPISGHRSVSWYQQTPGQGLQFLFEYFSETQRNKGNFPGRFSGRQFSNSRSEMNVSTLELGDSALYLCASSLAGLAGGISEQFFGPGTRLTVL.